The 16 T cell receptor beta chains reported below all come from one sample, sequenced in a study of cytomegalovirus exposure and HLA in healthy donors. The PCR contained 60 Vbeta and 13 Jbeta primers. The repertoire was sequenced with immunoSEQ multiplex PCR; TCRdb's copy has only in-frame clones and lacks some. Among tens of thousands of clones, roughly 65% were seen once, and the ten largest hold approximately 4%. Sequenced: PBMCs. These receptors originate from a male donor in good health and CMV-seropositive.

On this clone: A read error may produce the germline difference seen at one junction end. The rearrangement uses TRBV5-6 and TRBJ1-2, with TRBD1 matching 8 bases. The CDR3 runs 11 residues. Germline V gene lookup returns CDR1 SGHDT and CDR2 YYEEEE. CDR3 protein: CASSLADREIF. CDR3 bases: TGTGCCAGCAGCTTGGCGGACAGGGAGATTTTC.

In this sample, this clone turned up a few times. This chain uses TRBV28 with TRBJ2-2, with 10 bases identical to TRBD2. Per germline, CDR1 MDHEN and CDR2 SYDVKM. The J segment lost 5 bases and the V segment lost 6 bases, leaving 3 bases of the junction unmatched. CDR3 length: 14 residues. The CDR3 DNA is TGTGCCAGCAGAACGGGACTAGCGACCGGGGAGCTGTTTTTT. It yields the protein CASRTGLATGELFF.

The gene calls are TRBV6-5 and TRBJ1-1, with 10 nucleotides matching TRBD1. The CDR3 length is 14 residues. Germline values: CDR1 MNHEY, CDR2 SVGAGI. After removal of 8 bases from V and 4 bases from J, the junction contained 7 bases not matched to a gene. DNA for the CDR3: TGTGCCAGCTGGACAGGGGGGATTGGCACTGAAGCTTTCTTT. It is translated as CASWTGGIGTEAFF.

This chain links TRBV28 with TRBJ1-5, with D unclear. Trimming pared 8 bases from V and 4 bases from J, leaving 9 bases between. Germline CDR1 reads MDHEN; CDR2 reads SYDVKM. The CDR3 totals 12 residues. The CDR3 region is CASQAVNQPQHF. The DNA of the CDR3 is TGTGCCAGCCAGGCCGTTAATCAGCCCCAGCATTTT. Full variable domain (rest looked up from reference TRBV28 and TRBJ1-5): DVKVTQSSRYLVKRTGEKVFLECVQDMDHENMFWYRQDPGLGLRLIYFSYDVKMKEKGDIPEGYSVSREKKERFSLILESASTNQTSMYLCASQAVNQPQHFGDGTRLSIL.

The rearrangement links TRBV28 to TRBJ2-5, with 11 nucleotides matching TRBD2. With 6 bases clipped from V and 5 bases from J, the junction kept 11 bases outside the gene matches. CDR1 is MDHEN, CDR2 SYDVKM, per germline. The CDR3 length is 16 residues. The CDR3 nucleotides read TGTGCCAGCAGCCTTGAGGCTAGCGGGGGGAGGGAGACCCAGTACTTC. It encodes CASSLEASGGRETQYF.

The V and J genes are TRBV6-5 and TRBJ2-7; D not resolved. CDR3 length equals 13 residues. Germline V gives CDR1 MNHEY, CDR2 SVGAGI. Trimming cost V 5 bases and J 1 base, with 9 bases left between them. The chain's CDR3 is CASSPDSSYEQYF. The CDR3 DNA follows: TGTGCCAGCAGTCCCGACTCATCCTACGAGCAGTACTTC.

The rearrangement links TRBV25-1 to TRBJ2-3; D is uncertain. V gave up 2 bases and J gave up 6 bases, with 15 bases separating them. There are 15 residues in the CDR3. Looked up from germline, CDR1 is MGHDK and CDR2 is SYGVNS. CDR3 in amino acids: CASSEGQLEWDTQYF. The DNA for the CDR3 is TGTGCCAGCAGTGAAGGGCAACTGGAATGGGATACGCAGTATTTT.

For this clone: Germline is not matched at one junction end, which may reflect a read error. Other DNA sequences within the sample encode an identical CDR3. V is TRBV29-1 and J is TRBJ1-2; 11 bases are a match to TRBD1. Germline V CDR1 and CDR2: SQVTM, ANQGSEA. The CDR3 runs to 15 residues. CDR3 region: CSVTGTGGTLYGYTF. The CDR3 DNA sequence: TGCAGCGTTACCGGGACAGGGGGAACCCTCTATGGTTACACCTTC.

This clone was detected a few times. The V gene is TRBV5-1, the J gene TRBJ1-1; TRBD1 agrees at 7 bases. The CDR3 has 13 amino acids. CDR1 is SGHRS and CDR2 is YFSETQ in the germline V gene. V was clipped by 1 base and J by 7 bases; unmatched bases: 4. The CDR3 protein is CASSLTRDSEAFF. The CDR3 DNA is TGCGCCAGCAGCTTGACCCGGGACAGTGAAGCTTTCTTT.

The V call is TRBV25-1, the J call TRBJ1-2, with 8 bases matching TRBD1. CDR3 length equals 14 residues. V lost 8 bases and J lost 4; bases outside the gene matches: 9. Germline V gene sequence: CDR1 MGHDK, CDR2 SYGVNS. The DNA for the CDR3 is TGTGCCAGCGAAGCCCAGGGGGCCGGCTATGGCTACACCTTC. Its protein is CASEAQGAGYGYTF.

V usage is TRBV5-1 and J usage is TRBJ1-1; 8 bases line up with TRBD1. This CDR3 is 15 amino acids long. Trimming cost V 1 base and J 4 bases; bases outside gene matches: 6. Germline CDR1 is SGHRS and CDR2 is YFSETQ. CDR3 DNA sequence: TGCGCCAGCAGCTTGAGGCCAGGGGGCTTCACTGAAGCTTTCTTT. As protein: CASSLRPGGFTEAFF.

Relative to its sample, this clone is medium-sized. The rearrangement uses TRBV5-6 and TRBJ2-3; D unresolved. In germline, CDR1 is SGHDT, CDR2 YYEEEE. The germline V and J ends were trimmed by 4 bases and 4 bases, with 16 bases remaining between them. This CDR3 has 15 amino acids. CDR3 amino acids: CASSQGLSDSDTQYF. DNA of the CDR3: TGTGCCAGCAGCCAAGGCCTCAGCGACTCAGATACGCAGTATTTT.

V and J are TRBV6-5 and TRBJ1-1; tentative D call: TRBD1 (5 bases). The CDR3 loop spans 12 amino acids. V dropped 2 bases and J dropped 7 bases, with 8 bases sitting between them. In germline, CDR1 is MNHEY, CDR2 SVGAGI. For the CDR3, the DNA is TGTGCCAGCAGTTACCAGGGTCTTGAAGCTTTCTTT. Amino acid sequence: CASSYQGLEAFF.

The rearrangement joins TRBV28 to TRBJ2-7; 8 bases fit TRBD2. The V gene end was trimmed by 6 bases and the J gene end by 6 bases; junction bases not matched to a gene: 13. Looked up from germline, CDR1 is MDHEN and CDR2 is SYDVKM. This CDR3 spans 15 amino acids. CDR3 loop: CASSQKPGLGVEQYF. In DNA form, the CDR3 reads TGTGCCAGCAGCCAAAAACCGGGACTAGGCGTCGAGCAGTACTTC.

This CDR3 reads CASSYLRGTQNEQYF. The CDR3 DNA reads TGTGCCAGCAGTTACCTCAGAGGGACTCAGAACGAGCAGTACTTC. The gene calls are TRBV6-5 and TRBJ2-7; D might be TRBD2 (6 bases). V was clipped by 2 bases and J by 5 bases, with 16 bases between them. Germline CDR1 reads MNHEY; CDR2 reads SVGAGI. The CDR3 extends over 15 amino acids.

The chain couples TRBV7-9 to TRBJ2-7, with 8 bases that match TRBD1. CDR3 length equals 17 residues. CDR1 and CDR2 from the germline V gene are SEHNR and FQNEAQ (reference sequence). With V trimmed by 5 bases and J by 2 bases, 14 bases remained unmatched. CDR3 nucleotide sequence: TGTGCCAGCAGCCCTCCCCCCGACAGGGGCGCACCCTACGAGCAGTACTTC. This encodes CASSPPPDRGAPYEQYF.